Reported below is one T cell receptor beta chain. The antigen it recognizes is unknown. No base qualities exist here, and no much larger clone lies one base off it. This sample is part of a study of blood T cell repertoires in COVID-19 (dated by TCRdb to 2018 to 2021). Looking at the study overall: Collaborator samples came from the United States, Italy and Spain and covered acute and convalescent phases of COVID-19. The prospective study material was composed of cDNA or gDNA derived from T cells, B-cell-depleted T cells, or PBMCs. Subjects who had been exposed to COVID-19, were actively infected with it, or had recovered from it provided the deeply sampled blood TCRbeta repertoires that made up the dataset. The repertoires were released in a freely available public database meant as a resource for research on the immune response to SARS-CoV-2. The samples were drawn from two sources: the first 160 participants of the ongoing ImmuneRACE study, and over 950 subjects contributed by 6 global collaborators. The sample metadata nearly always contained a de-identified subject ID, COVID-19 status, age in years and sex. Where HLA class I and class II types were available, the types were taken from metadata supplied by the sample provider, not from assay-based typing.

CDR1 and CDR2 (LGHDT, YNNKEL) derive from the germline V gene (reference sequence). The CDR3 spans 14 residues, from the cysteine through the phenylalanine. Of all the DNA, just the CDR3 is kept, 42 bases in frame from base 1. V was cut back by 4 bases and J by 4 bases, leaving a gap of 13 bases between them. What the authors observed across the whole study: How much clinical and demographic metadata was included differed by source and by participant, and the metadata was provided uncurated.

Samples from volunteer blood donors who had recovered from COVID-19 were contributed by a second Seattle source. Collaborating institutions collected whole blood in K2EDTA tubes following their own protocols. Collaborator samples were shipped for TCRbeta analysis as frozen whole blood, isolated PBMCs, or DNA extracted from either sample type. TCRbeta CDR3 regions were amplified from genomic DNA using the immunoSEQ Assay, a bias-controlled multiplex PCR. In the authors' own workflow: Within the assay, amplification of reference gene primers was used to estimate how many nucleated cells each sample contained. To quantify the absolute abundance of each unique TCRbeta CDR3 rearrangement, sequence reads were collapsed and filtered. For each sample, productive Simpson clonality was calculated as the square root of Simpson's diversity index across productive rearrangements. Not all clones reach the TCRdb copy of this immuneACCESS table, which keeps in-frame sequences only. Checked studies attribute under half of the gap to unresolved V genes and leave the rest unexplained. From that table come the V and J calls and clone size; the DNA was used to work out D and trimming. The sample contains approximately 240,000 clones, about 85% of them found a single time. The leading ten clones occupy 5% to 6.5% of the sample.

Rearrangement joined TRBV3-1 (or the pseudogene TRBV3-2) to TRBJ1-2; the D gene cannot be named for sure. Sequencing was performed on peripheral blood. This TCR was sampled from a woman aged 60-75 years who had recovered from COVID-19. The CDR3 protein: CASSRFGEIYGYTF. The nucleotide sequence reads TGTGCCAGCAGCCGATTTGGGGAGATCTATGGCTACACCTTC.